This TCR beta chain comes out of a study of T cell responses to AZD1222 COVID-19 vaccine. Note on this clone: Its antigen is not identified.

Germline CDR1 KGHSH, CDR2 LQKENI. V dropped 4 bases and J dropped 4 bases, with 13 bases sitting between them. The length of the CDR3 is 14 residues. Whole-study findings and limits: Mapped onto spike, vaccine-associated CD4 TCRs spanned it and were dominant at 160-218 and 743-854. Donors were largely white British and mainly female; clonal diversity was possibly underestimated. Two AZD1222 administrations were followed by greater Spike-specific TCR breadth and depth. Among AZD1222 vaccinees, only six were seropositive at baseline.

Repertoires were generated with immunoSEQ multiplex PCR, while TCRdb's copy carries only in-frame clones and drops some. The sample has under 200,000 clones, approximately 93% seen once. This receptor was identified in an adult in good health. V and J are TRBV18 and TRBJ1-1, with D perhaps matching TRBD1 (5 bases). The specimen was peripheral blood, collected on day 0 of AZD1222 vaccination. In DNA form, the CDR3 reads TGTGCCAGCTCACTGGGGACCTACGGCACTGAAGCTTTCTTT. Protein sequence: CASSLGTYGTEAFF.